This T cell receptor beta chain was profiled in a study of blood T cell repertoires in COVID-19. Study information: Nucleic acid was either cDNA or gDNA, and it came from T cells, B-cell-depleted T cells, or PBMCs.

This CDR3 spans 13 amino acids. Germline CDR1 SGDLS, CDR2 YYNGEE. V lost 4 bases, J lost 6 bases, and 12 bases lay in between. Method: immunoSEQ multiplex PCR; TCRdb's copy keeps in-frame clones and lacks some. This sample has some 150,000 clones, with more than 85% found just once. The clonotype comes from a woman of 80 years or more in a cohort sampled during active or convalescent COVID-19. Sequencing was carried out using peripheral blood. This chain connects TRBV9 to TRBJ2-3; D might be TRBD2 (5 bases). The CDR3 reads CASSSRSGDTQYF. The DNA of the CDR3 is TGTGCCAGCAGCAGTAGGTCGGGGGATACGCAGTATTTT.